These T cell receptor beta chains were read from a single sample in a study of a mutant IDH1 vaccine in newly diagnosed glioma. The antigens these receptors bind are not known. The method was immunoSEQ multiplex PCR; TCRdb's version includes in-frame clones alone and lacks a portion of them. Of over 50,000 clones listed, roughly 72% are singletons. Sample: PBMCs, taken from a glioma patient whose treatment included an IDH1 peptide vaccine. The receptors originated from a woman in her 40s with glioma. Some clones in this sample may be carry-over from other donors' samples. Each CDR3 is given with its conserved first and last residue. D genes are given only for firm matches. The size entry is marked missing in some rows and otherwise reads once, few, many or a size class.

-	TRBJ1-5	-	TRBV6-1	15	CASSENLGPNQPQHF	TGTGCCAGCAGTGAAAACCTGGGCCCCAATCAGCCCCAGCATTTT
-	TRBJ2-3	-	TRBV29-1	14	CSVVDGANPVLQYF	TGCAGCGTTGTCGACGGGGCCAACCCCGTCTTGCAGTATTTT
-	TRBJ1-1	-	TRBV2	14	CAKVEQGKNTEAFF	TGTGCCAAAGTGGAACAGGGTAAGAACACTGAAGCTTTCTTT
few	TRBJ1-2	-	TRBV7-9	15	CASSSGLLANYGYTF	TGTGCCAGCAGCTCGGGACTCCTAGCTAACTATGGCTACACCTTC
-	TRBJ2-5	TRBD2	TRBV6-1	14	CASSVSSGGETQYF	TGTGCCAGCAGTGTGTCTAGCGGGGGAGAGACCCAGTACTTC
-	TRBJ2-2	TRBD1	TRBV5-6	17	CASSWGVSGTGTGELFF	TGTGCCAGCAGCTGGGGGGTTTCCGGGACAGGCACCGGGGAGCTGTTTTTT
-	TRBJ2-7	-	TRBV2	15	CASSAGTSPSYEQYF	TGTGCCAGCAGTGCCGGGACATCTCCTTCCTACGAGCAGTACTTC
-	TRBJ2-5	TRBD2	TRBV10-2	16	CASSELAGPIRETQYF	TGCGCCAGCAGTGAACTAGCGGGGCCGATCAGGGAGACCCAGTACTTC
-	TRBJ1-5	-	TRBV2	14	CASSERESNQPQHF	TGTGCCAGCAGTGAAAGGGAGAGCAATCAGCCCCAGCATTTT
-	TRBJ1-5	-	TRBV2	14	CASGAVGSNQPQHF	TGTGCCAGCGGTGCGGTTGGAAGCAATCAGCCCCAGCATTTT
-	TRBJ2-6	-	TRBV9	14	CASTRGGGANVLTF	TGTGCCAGCACCAGAGGAGGTGGGGCCAACGTCCTGACTTTC